This TCR beta chain is drawn from a study of shared clonotypes between healthy human individuals. Unmatched junction bases numbered 6, after V lost 4 bases and J lost 2 bases. The length of the CDR3 is 16 residues. In germline, CDR1 is SGHRS, CDR2 YFSETQ. Positive CCR7 selection of CD45RO-negative cells yielded the naive CD8 cells, and terminally differentiated effector memory CD45RA+ cells were excluded. The table came from immunoSEQ multiplex PCR; TCRdb's copy has only in-frame clones and leaves some out. This table holds approximately 2,200,000 clones, 85% to 95% found once. This clone was counted a single time.

The sequenced sample was naive CD8+ T cells from PBMCs. This rearrangement joins TRBV5-1 to TRBJ2-7, with 13 bases identical to TRBD2. This TCR came from a man between 18 and 35 years old in good health. Some clones in this sample may be carry-over from other donors' samples. The CDR3 is CASSQGTSGKPYEQYF. The CDR3 bases are TGCGCCAGCAGCCAAGGGACTAGCGGGAAACCCTACGAGCAGTACTTC.